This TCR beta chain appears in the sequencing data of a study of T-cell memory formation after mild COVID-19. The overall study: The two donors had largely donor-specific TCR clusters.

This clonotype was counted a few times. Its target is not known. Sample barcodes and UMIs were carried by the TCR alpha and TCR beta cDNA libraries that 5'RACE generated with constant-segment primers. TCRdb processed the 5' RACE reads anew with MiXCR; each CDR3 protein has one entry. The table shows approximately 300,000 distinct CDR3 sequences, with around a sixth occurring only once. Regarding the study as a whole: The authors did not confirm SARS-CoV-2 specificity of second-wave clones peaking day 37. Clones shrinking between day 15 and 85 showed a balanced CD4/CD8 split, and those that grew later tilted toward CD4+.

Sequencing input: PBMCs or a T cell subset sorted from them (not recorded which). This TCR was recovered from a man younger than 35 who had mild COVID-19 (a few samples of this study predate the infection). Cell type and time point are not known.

The CDR3 nucleotides read TGTGCCAGCAGTTTGTATACGGGGTATGGTACCGACGGCTACACCTTC. Its translation is CASSLYTGYGTDGYTF. J is TRBJ1-2 and V is TRBV12-3 or TRBV12-4; D remains ambiguous. The CDR3 consists of 16 residues. Trimming cost V 3 bases and J 8 bases, with 22 bases left between them.